Listed below are T cell receptor beta chains from one sample, sequenced in a study of T cell responses to AZD1222 COVID-19 vaccine. Profiled with immunoSEQ multiplex PCR; TCRdb holds only in-frame clones, not every one. The data contain about 130,000 clones, about nine tenths of them singletons. The source was peripheral blood, collected on day 0 of MenACWY control vaccination. The receptors derive from an adult in good health. The CDR3 runs from the conserved cysteine through the conserved F or W. The order of the fields is D gene, V gene, CDR3 protein. The D gene is left open where the match is weak.

TRBD2 | TRBV2 | CASSATLASGHNEQFF
. | TRBV5-1 | CASSYSSGGRIRNTEAFF
TRBD2 | TRBV6-5 | CASNIAGLSYEQYF
. | TRBV29-1 | CSSLNPGREAFF
TRBD1 | TRBV3-1/TRBV3-2 | CASSQLGQGGTEAFF
. | TRBV19 | CASSIRGAGYEQYF
TRBD2 | TRBV24-1 | CATSMTSGRFTGELFF
. | TRBV29-1 | CSVEEQGFETQYF
. | TRBV29-1 | CSVGTGNEKLFF
. | TRBV6-5 | CASSKGSGNTIYF
. | TRBV5-4 | CASSPPPGRGPDTQYF
. | TRBV4-1 | CASSQEGPGETQYF
. | TRBV9 | CASSLLTAVKFSPNQPQHF
. | TRBV2 | CASSERGRLTEQFF
. | TRBV7-3 | CASSLGGTDTQYF
. | TRBV29-1 | CSVDVRERGTDTQYF
TRBD2 | TRBV2 | CASKRTSGNEQFF
. | TRBV10-2 | CASRGDGARHEAFF
TRBD2 | TRBV18 | CASSPENSGGPPDTQYF
. | TRBV5-4 | CASSFRDGATF
. | TRBV6-5 | CASSYMHEQFF
. | TRBV5-1 | CASSFQANTGELFF
. | TRBV9 | CASSANPGGGNIQYF
. | TRBV25-1 | CASSKWGQGNTEAFF
TRBD1 | TRBV5-4 | CASSLRQGNTGELFF
TRBD2 | TRBV5-1 | CASSGNGGAADTQYF
. | TRBV27 | CASSPGGRGIFRSYNSPLHF
. | TRBV5-1 | CASSLGGSLDNNEQFF
TRBD1 | TRBV3-1/TRBV3-2 | CASSQGTGFYEQYF
TRBD1 | TRBV19 | CASSIGQGYTEAFF
TRBD1 | TRBV9 | CASSAGQGTYNEQFF
. | TRBV3-1/TRBV3-2 | CASSPKGPAEAFF
. | TRBV29-1 | CSAGVGAETQYF
TRBD1 | TRBV6-5 | CASSYEGQHSPLHF
. | TRBV6-2/TRBV6-3 | CASSYQGFGFNSPLHF
TRBD2 | TRBV3-1/TRBV3-2 | CASSSPLAGGGTGELFF
. | TRBV4-3 | CASSQVQGVNYGYTF
TRBD2 | TRBV7-2 | CASSTGLAGGLIQFF
TRBD2 | TRBV13 | CASSSGTSGVTDTQYF
. | TRBV27 | CASSNSLVGYEQYF
. | TRBV11-3 | CASSLEVESDTQYF
TRBD2 | TRBV6-4 | CASTKLAGDYNEQFF
. | TRBV6-1 | CASSEAKGGDTQYF
. | TRBV7-2 | CASSFLSGGTDTQYF
TRBD2 | TRBV7-9 | CASSSRTSNEQFF
. | TRBV27 | CASSPGVSYEQYF
. | TRBV30 | CAYGGRRSSGNTIYF
. | TRBV5-1 | CASTIRPTNTGELFF
TRBD2 | TRBV3-1/TRBV3-2 | CASSPALAGGQETQYF
. | TRBV7-6 | CAIHRREGYTF
. | TRBV6-6 | CASSYDLTTNEKLFF
TRBD2 | TRBV6-2/TRBV6-3 | CASSPRGRSTDTQYF